This T cell receptor (beta chain) appears in the sequencing data of a study of beta chain features in type 1 diabetes listed by TCRdb under 2018. At the level of the whole study: No differences in mean age, gender distribution, total cell number or subset yield were found between patients and healthy donors. A total of 107,917,701 sorted cells were examined across all samples, and the number of cells per subset was strongly correlated with RNA yield. The study compared TCRB repertoires of sorted circulating CD4+ T cell subsets between recently diagnosed type 1 diabetes patients and matched healthy donors. Regulatory and stem cell-like memory subsets were obtained from only 8 patients and roughly 8 healthy donors, while naive and central memory subsets were obtained from all 28 donors. What the study reported, not specific to this receptor: Fewer insertions and more nucleotide deletions at VDJ recombination sites were observed in patients with type 1 diabetes, implying thymic rearrangement abnormalities. Type 1 diabetes patients showed a moderate but significant shortening of TCRB CDR3 length in all four CD4+ subsets. The naive, central memory and regulatory TCRB repertoires appeared to resemble one another more closely among patients than among healthy donors. Because cDNA was sequenced instead of genomic DNA, highly expressing activated cells could be over-represented, though the groups showed no difference in activation or CD3 levels. Only small numbers of individuals were included in the HLA sub-analyses, which left unresolved whether HLA type had any influence on TCRB rearrangement. Shorter templates might be favored by PCR, yet because patient and control samples were amplified and corrected together, any such skew would affect both groups equally.

Each donor gave one peripheral blood draw, roughly 0.12 L on average, collected into heparinised tubes. Naive, central memory, regulatory and stem cell-like memory CD4+ T cells were sorted on a BD FACSAria II using a panel including CD45RO, CCR7, CD25, CD127, CD95 and CD27. Every sorted population had a purity above 95%. PBMCs were isolated right away by Lymphoprep density gradient centrifugation and were stained directly, without culture. To minimize batch effects, samples were stained and sorted in pairs, one healthy donor with one patient per experiment. A few counts support this clone. The antigen it binds to is not known. Per-base qualities were not stored, and no clone one base away is much larger. All of the isolated RNA was reverse transcribed with the High Capacity cDNA Reverse Transcription Kit, so expressed TCRB transcripts were sequenced. Deep immunoSEQ sequencing was performed on naive, central memory and regulatory T cell samples, with an average of roughly 3.3 million total reads per sample. Sorted cells were lysed in RLT buffer, and RNA was extracted using DNase-treated RNeasy Micro or Mini kits according to cell number. To prevent cross-contamination, every cell subset was processed on its own, while patient and healthy donor samples were processed together. The immunoSEQ multiplex PCR was used to amplify TCRB sequences from cDNA, generating 87-bp fragments that spanned the CDR3 region. The amplicons were sequenced using the Illumina HiSeq platform. Turning to the authors' computational methods: Synthetic template baselines were used to correct PCR bias computationally, reads within Hamming distance 2 were collapsed together, and singletons that could not be merged were discarded. By aligning reads against IMGT, V, D and J genes, CDR3 length, and insertions or deletions at six rearrangement sites were assigned. Within each subset, clonotype counts were normalized to the number of sorted cells before true diversity and Gini coefficients were calculated with the tcR R package. Repertoire sharing was quantified using the overlap coefficient calculated on TCRB nucleotide sequences. Out-of-frame TCRB sequences from naive cells were analyzed to stand in for the pre-selection repertoire. TCRdb's version of the immuneACCESS table is confined to in-frame rearrangements and falls short of the full clone set. An unresolved V gene accounts for under half of the shortfall where checked; the remainder is of unknown origin. That table gives V, J and clone size, and the DNA gave D and trimming. This sample lists some 700,000 clones; under 15% were detected once. The ten largest clones capture 0.02% to 0.025% of the sample.

The trim is 6 bases for V and 2 bases for J, with a gap of 13 bases between the germline ends. The germline V gene specifies SNHLY as CDR1 and FYNNEI as CDR2. The CDR3, cysteine through phenylalanine, is 14 amino acids long. The only DNA kept is the CDR3, 42 bases in frame from the first base. This sequence originates from a man in his late teens or twenties with type 1 diabetes. The V and J genes are TRBV2 and TRBJ2-5; possibly the D gene is TRBD2, per 5 matching bases. Sample: naive CD4+ T cells from blood. The label giving this sample's cell subset or site can be read as: true naive CD4+ T cells. The nucleotides are TGTGCCAGCAGGGACGGACGGGGACAAGAGACCCAGTACTTC. Its protein reads: CASRDGRGQETQYF.